Below are 12 T cell receptor beta chains sequenced from a single sample in a study of T cell repertoires in cytomegalovirus infection. TCRdb analysed the reads with MiXCR anew, one entry per CDR3 protein. The sample has a few hundred thousand distinct CDR3 sequences, 15% to 20% seen once; the top ten hold about half. The specimen sequenced was CD8+ T cells from PBMCs. These receptors all stem from a human donor in good health (CMV status not recorded). Some clones in this sample may be carry-over from other donors' samples.

This clonotype turned up a few times. V gene TRBV7-9 combines with J gene TRBJ1-1; 7 bases are shared with TRBD1. The length of the CDR3 is 15 residues. Germline-derived CDR1 and CDR2 are SEHNR and FQNEAQ (reference sequence). V was pared by 0 bases and J by 4 bases, with 5 bases of the junction left unmatched. The CDR3 sequence: CASSLAGGAGTEAFF. The DNA of the CDR3 is TGTGCCAGCAGCTTAGCAGGGGGCGCAGGCACTGAAGCTTTCTTT.

The count of this clonotype is one. The CDR3 spells CSARAKDRTFGDYGYTF. The CDR3 bases are TGCAGTGCTAGGGCTAAGGACAGGACCTTCGGTGACTATGGCTACACCTTC. The chain links TRBV20-1 to TRBJ1-2, with 7 bases fitting TRBD1. V shed 3 bases and J 3 bases; nucleotides not matched to a gene: 16. Germline V CDR1 and CDR2: DFQATT, SNEGSKA (reference sequence). This CDR3 comprises 17 residues.

This clonotype was detected only a few times. The V and J genes are TRBV28 and TRBJ2-3, with D tentatively TRBD1 (6 bases). V was clipped by 7 bases and J by 1 base, with 18 bases between them. The CDR3 extends over 16 amino acids. Per the germline V gene, CDR1 is MDHEN and CDR2 is SYDVKM. CDR3 amino acids: CASTQGWNLRTDTQYF. CDR3 sequence (DNA): TGTGCCAGCACCCAGGGGTGGAACTTACGCACAGATACGCAGTATTTT.

The CDR3 loop is CSAPPRDRGWETQYF. The CDR3 DNA reads TGCAGTGCTCCGCCCCGGGACAGGGGATGGGAGACCCAGTACTTC. The V and J genes are TRBV20-1 and TRBJ2-5; 10 positions match TRBD1. CDR1 and CDR2 (germline): DFQATT, SNEGSKA (reference sequence). This CDR3 is built from 15 residues. J was trimmed by 5 bases and V by 5 bases; bases with no gene match: 11.

The rearrangement uses TRBV6-4 and TRBJ1-1; D may be TRBD1 (6 bases). Trimming pared 2 bases from V and 5 bases from J, leaving 9 bases between. The CDR3 is 13 amino acids. CDR1 and CDR2 (germline): MRHNA, SNTAGT. The CDR3 nucleotides are TGTGCCAGCAGTGACGAACAGGGAACTGAAGCTTTCTTT. Translation gives CASSDEQGTEAFF.

Ten or more counts support this clonotype. The V call is TRBV6-1, the J call TRBJ1-2; 10 bases align to TRBD1. The CDR3 length is 15 residues. Germline-derived CDR1 and CDR2 are MNHNS and SASEGT. The ends lost 6 bases at V and 8 bases at J; junction bases unmatched: 12. For the CDR3, the DNA is TGTGCCAGCAGCCCAGGGACAGGGGAGTTTCGGGGCTACACCTTC. It is translated as CASSPGTGEFRGYTF.

The chain joins TRBV7-9 to TRBJ1-2; D call uncertain. Per the germline V gene, CDR1 is SEHNR and CDR2 is FQNEAQ (reference sequence). Trimming removed 5 bases from V and 6 bases from J, with 22 bases in between. The CDR3 spans 16 residues. CDR3 loop: CASSTPPKIIYNGYTF. CDR3 nucleotides: TGTGCCAGCAGCACCCCCCCAAAGATAATCTATAATGGCTACACCTTC. Complete variable domain (other parts from reference TRBV7-9 and TRBJ1-2): DTGVSQNPRHKITKRGQNVTFRCDPISEHNRLYWYRQTLGQGPEFLTYFQNEAQLEKSRLLSDRFSAERPKGSFSTLEIQRTEQGDSAMYLCASSTPPKIIYNGYTFGSGTRLTVV.

This clonotype came up a few times. The genes are TRBV10-3 and TRBJ1-6; 12 nucleotides match TRBD1. CDR3 size: 16 residues. Germline assignment: CDR1 ENHRY and CDR2 SYGVKD. The V segment lost 3 bases and the J segment 9 bases; nucleotides outside the gene matches: 6. The CDR3 protein is CAISDGTGGAGSPLHF. Here the CDR3 DNA reads TGTGCCATCAGTGATGGGACAGGGGGCGCAGGTTCACCCCTCCACTTT.

The chain joins TRBV7-8 to TRBJ2-5; D unresolved. CDR3 length equals 16 residues. V lost 0 bases to trimming and J lost 2 bases, with 13 bases between them. The germline V gene encodes CDR1 SGHVS and CDR2 FQNEAQ. CDR3 in amino acids: CASSLAAERFQETQYF. The CDR3 nucleotides read TGTGCCAGCAGCTTAGCAGCAGAGAGATTTCAAGAGACCCAGTACTTC.

This clonotype has more than one count but fewer than ten. The rearrangement joins TRBV4-1 to TRBJ2-5; the match to TRBD2 covers 7 bases. CDR1 and CDR2 from the germline V gene are MGHRA and YSYEKL. Trimming cost V 1 base and J 4 bases; bases outside gene matches: 6. This CDR3 region has 15 residues. The CDR3 is CASSQAPPGGETQYF. The CDR3 DNA sequence: TGCGCCAGCAGCCAAGCCCCCCCGGGGGGAGAGACCCAGTACTTC.

The chain recombines TRBV18 with TRBJ1-3; unclear D gene. This CDR3 is built from 15 residues. CDR1 is KGHSH and CDR2 is LQKENI in the germline V gene. V lost 3 bases and J lost 0, with 9 bases in between. CDR3 amino acids: CASSPGGDSGNTIYF. In DNA, the CDR3 is TGTGCCAGCTCACCTGGAGGTGACTCTGGAAACACCATATATTTT.

The V and J genes are TRBV4-1 and TRBJ2-1; weak D call: TRBD2 (7 bases). This CDR3 contains 19 residues. Germline CDR1 is MGHRA and CDR2 is YSYEKL. V shed 2 bases and J shed 0 bases, with 20 bases lying between them. In nucleotides, the CDR3 is TGCGCCAGCAGCCAACACCAAGGGGGGGGCCCCAGCTCCTACAATGAGCAGTTCTTC. Its protein is CASSQHQGGGPSSYNEQFF.